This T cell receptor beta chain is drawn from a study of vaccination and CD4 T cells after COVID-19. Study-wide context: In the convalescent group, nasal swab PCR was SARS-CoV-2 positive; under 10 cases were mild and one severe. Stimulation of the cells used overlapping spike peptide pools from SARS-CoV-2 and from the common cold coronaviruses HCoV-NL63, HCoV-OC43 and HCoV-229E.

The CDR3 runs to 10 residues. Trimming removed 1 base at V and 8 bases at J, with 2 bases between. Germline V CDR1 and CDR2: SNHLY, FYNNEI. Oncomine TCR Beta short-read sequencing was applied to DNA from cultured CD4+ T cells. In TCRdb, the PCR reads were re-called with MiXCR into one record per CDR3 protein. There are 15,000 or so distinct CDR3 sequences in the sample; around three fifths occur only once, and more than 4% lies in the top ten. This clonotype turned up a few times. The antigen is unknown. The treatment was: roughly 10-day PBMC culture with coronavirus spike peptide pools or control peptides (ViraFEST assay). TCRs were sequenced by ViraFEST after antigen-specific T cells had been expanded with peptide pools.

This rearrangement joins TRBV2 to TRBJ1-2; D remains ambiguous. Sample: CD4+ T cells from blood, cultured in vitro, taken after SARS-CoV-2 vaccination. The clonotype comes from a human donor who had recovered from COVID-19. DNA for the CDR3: TGTGCCAGCAGTGAAGGAGGCTACACCTTC. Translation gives CASSEGGYTF.